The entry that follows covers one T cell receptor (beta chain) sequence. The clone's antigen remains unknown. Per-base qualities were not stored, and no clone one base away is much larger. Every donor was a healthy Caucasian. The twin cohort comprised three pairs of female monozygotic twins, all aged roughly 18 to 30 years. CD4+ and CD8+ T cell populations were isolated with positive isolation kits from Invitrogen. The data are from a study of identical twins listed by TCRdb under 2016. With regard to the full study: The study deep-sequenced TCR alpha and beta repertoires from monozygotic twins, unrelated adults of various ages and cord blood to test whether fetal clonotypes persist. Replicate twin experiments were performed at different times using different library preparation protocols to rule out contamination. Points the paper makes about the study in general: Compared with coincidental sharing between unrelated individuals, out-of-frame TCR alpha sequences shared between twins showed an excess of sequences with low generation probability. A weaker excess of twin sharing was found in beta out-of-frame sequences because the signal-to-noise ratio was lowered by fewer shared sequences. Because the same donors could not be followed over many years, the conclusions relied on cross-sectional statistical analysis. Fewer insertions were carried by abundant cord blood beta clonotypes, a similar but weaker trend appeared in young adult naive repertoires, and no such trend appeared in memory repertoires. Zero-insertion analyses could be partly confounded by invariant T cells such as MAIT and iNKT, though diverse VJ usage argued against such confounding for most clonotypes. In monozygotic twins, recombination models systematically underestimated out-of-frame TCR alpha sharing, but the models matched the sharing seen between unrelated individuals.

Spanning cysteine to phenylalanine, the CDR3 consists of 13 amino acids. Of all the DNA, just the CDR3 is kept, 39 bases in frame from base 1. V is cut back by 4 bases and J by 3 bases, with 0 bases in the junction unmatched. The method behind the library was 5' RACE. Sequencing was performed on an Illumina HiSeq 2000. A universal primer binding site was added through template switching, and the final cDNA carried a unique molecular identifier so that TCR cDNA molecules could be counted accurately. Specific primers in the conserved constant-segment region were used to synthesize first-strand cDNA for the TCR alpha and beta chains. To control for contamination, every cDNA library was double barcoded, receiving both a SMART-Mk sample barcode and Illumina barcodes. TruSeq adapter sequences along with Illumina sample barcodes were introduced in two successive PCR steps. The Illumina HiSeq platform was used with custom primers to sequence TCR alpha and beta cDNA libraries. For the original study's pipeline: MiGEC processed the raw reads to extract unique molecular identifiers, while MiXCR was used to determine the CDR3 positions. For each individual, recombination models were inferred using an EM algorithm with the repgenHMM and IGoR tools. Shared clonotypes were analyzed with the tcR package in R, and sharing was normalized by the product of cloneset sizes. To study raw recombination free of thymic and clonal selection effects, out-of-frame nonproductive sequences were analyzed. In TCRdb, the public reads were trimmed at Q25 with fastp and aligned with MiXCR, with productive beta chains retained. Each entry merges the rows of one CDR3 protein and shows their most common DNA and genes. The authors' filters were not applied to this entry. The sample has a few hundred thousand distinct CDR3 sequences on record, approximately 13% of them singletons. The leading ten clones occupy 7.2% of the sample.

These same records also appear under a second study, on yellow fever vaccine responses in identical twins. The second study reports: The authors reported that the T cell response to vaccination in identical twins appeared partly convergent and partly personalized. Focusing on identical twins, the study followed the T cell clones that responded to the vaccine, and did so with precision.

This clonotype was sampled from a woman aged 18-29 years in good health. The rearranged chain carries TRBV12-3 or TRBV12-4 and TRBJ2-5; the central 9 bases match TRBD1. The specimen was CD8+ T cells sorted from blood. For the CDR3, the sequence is CASSWTGEETQYF. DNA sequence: TGTGCCAGCAGTTGGACAGGGGAAGAGACCCAGTACTTC.